Each of the 9 T cell receptor beta chains below was sequenced from the same sample in a study of human T cells and chemical hapten exposure. Each CDR3 protein gets one entry after TCRdb re-called the RACE reads with MiXCR. The profile shows under 200,000 distinct CDR3 sequences, 13% to 15% of them singletons. Time point specified: patch test 1, 2 weeks after DPC sensitization. Indicated treatment: therapeutic diphenylcyclopropenone sensitization with weekly scalp DPC. Sequencing used whole blood, obtained in connection with sensitization to the hapten diphenylcyclopropenone (DPC). All receptors derive from a woman aged 30 to 39 with alopecia areata. Some clones in this sample may be carry-over from other donors' samples.

This clonotype was recorded a few times. V gene TRBV5-1 combines with J gene TRBJ1-6, with a weak D call TRBD1 (5 bases). Germline V gene data show CDR1 as SGHRS and CDR2 as YFSETQ. The CDR3 loop spans 15 amino acids. V was clipped by 1 base and J by 7 bases, with 12 bases between them. CDR3 DNA sequence: TGCGCCAGCAGCTTGCAAGTAGACAGAAATTCACCCCTCCACTTT. Translation gives CASSLQVDRNSPLHF.

The chain is built from TRBV24-1 and TRBJ1-2; D is unclear. The germline V gene has CDR1 KGHDR and CDR2 SFDVKD. V dropped 5 bases and J dropped 3 bases, with 9 bases sitting between them. This CDR3 is 13 amino acids long. CDR3: CATSAEGDYGYTF. The CDR3 DNA follows: TGTGCCACCAGTGCGGAGGGCGACTATGGCTACACCTTC.

This clonotype has at least ten counts. CDR3 bases: TGCAGCGTTGAAAAGGAAACGGGGATGGGCTATGGCTACACCTTC. Its translation: CSVEKETGMGYGYTF. This sequence joins TRBV29-1 and TRBJ1-2; no clear D gene. This CDR3 is built from 15 residues. V gave up 2 bases and J gave up 4 bases, with 17 bases separating them. Germline CDR1 and CDR2: SQVTM and ANQGSEA.

This clonotype was seen ten or more times. The chain joins TRBV5-1 to TRBJ2-1; D ambiguous. The CDR3 runs to 15 residues. Trimming left V 4 bases short and J 0 bases short, with 11 bases between. Germline lookup yields CDR1 SGHRS and CDR2 YFSETQ. CDR3: CASSPTTSSYNEQFF. CDR3 bases: TGCGCCAGCAGCCCCACTACGAGCTCCTACAATGAGCAGTTCTTC.

This clonotype was found a few times. The genes are TRBV5-6 and TRBJ2-1, with D uncertain. The CDR3 has 12 residues. Per germline, CDR1 SGHDT and CDR2 YYEEEE. The germline V and J ends were trimmed by 2 bases and 9 bases, with 9 bases remaining between them. CDR3 DNA: TGTGCCAGCAGCTTTTCGGTCTCTGAGCAGTTCTTC. It translates to CASSFSVSEQFF.

This clonotype was picked up a small number of times. The rearrangement joins TRBV7-3 to TRBJ1-1, with D unresolved. V lost 6 bases and J lost 0, with 8 bases in between. The CDR3 length is 13 residues. The V gene's germline CDR1 is SGHTA and CDR2 FQGTGA. CDR3 coding DNA: TGTGCCAGCAGGGCCTGGTTGAACACTGAAGCTTTCTTT. Its translation: CASRAWLNTEAFF.

The rearrangement links TRBV6-1 to TRBJ2-7, with 9 bases matching TRBD1. After removal of 6 bases from V and 3 bases from J, the junction contained 6 bases not matched to a gene. CDR1 and CDR2 from the germline V gene are MNHNS and SASEGT. The CDR3 length is 14 residues. The CDR3 DNA is TGTGCCAGCAGACCGGGACAGGGCGTCTACGAGCAGTACTTC. Translating gives CASRPGQGVYEQYF.

This clonotype occurred a few times. The rearrangement uses TRBV6-1 and TRBJ1-6; TRBD1 matches 9 bases. The CDR3 length is 17 residues. V gave up 3 bases and J gave up 7 bases; unmatched junction bases: 10. CDR1 is MNHNS and CDR2 is SASEGT in the germline V gene. This chain's CDR3 is CASSEQGGGQGNSPLHF. CDR3 nucleotides: TGTGCCAGCAGTGAGCAAGGTGGAGGACAGGGGAATTCACCCCTCCACTTT.

A few counts support this clonotype. An end of the junction does not agree with germline; a read error may underlie this. This sequence joins TRBV29-1 and TRBJ2-1; D unclear. Per germline, CDR1 SQVTM and CDR2 ANQGSEA. This CDR3 comprises 11 residues. CDR3 amino acids: CSVQYQASFLF. CDR3 nucleotides: TGCAGCGTTCAGTACCAGGCCTCTTTCCTCTTC.